The 19 T cell receptor beta chains below all came from one sample that was sequenced in a study of beta chain features in type 1 diabetes (dated 2018 in TCRdb). To prepare the library, the immunoSEQ multiplex PCR assay was applied. The entire isolated RNA was reverse transcribed using the High Capacity cDNA Reverse Transcription Kit, and thus expressed TCRB transcripts were sequenced. TCRdb provides this immuneACCESS table in a form limited to in-frame rearrangements. Some clones are lacking; in checked studies, under half of them reflect an unresolved V gene, and why the rest are absent is not known. This sample gives hundreds of thousands of clones in total; roughly 15% of them show up just once. The biggest ten clones account for 0.02% to 0.025% of the sample. The specimen sequenced was naive CD4+ T cells from blood. According to the study, the label for this sample's cell subset or site signals: true naive CD4+ T cells. The receptors here all came from a woman aged 18-29 years in good health.

The CDR3 is CASSELRGYQPQHF. The CDR3 DNA follows: TGTGCCAGCAGTGAACTCAGGGGGTATCAGCCCCAGCATTTT. V gene TRBV6-1 combines with J gene TRBJ1-5, with TRBD1 matching over 7 bases. Germline trimming cut 2 bases from V and 5 bases from J; bases unmatched to any gene: 3. Germline V gene lookup returns CDR1 MNHNS and CDR2 SASEGT. This CDR3 has 14 residues.

The chain recombines TRBV18 with TRBJ2-5; possible D gene TRBD2, 5 bases. CDR1 is KGHSH and CDR2 is LQKENI in the germline V gene. This CDR3 is 15 amino acids long. Trimming removed 0 bases from V and 4 bases from J, with 12 bases in between. Here the CDR3 DNA reads TGTGCCAGCTCACCACCAGGACTCCTCCGAGAGACCCAGTACTTC. The encoded protein is CASSPPGLLRETQYF.

This chain connects TRBV29-1 to TRBJ2-7; 9 nucleotides agree with TRBD1. CDR1 and CDR2 from the germline V gene are SQVTM and ANQGSEA. The CDR3 covers 13 residues. The J segment lost 6 bases and the V segment lost 6 bases, leaving 9 bases of the junction unmatched. The CDR3 DNA follows: TGCAGCGTCCGGGACAGGGTAGGGGGCGAGCAGTACTTC. It encodes CSVRDRVGGEQYF.

The chain links TRBV7-6 to TRBJ1-5; weak D call: TRBD1 (5 bases). V lost 5 bases and J lost 4, with 18 bases in between. Germline V gene sequence: CDR1 SGHVS, CDR2 FNYEAQ. The CDR3 runs 16 residues. CDR3 protein: CASSPHLDNANQPQHF. Written as DNA, the CDR3 is TGTGCCAGCAGCCCGCACCTGGACAACGCTAATCAGCCCCAGCATTTT.

The rearrangement joins TRBV25-1 to TRBJ2-1; D ambiguous. Germline V lookup: CDR1 MGHDK, CDR2 SYGVNS. The length of the CDR3 is 14 residues. V was clipped by 3 bases and J by 0 bases, with 6 bases between them. In DNA form, the CDR3 reads TGTGCCAGCAGTGACCTTAGCTCCTACAATGAGCAGTTCTTC. Its translation is CASSDLSSYNEQFF.

Note on this clone: The sample contains more than one DNA sequence encoding this CDR3. This chain's CDR3 is CASSLALAGVDEQFF. As DNA, the CDR3 is TGTGCCAGCAGCTTAGCATTAGCGGGAGTGGATGAGCAGTTCTTC. J is TRBJ2-1 and V is TRBV7-2; TRBD2 agrees at 9 bases. V trimming: 0 bases; J trimming: 8 bases; junction bases outside the gene matches: 5. This CDR3 is built from 15 residues. Germline V gene lookup returns CDR1 SGHTA and CDR2 FQGNSA.

The chain links TRBV9 to TRBJ2-5; D is uncertain. CDR1 SGDLS and CDR2 YYNGEE come from the germline V gene. The CDR3 has 14 residues. The V and J ends lost 0 bases and 5 bases respectively, with 11 bases between them. Written as DNA, the CDR3 is TGTGCCAGCAGCGTAGCGATGCCGCCCGAGACCCAGTACTTC. Encoded protein: CASSVAMPPETQYF. Combining the CDR3 with reference TRBV9 and TRBJ2-5 gives the whole variable domain DSGVTQTPKHLITATGQRVTLRCSPRSGDLSVYWYQQSLDQGLQFLIQYYNGEERAKGNILERFSAQQFPDLHSELNLSSLELGDSALYFCASSVAMPPETQYFGPGTRLLVL.

This clone was observed a few times. The V call is TRBV4-3, the J call TRBJ2-7; TRBD2 matches 11 bases. CDR3 length equals 15 residues. Germline V gene lookup returns CDR1 LGHNA and CDR2 YSLEER. Germline trimming cut 1 base from V and 2 bases from J; bases unmatched to any gene: 1. CDR3 region: CASSQGTSGPYEQYF. The CDR3 DNA sequence: TGCGCCAGCAGCCAAGGGACTAGCGGGCCCTACGAGCAGTACTTC.

The chain is built from TRBV7-9 and TRBJ1-3; TRBD1 matches at 9 bases. The CDR3 runs to 16 residues. Germline V CDR1 and CDR2: SEHNR, FQNEAQ (reference sequence). Trimming cost V 5 bases and J 2 bases; bases outside gene matches: 7. CDR3 in DNA: TGTGCCAGCAGCAAACAGGGGGCAATACCTGGAAACACCATATATTTT. Translated, it gives CASSKQGAIPGNTIYF. The full variable domain, with the rest looked up from reference TRBV7-9 and TRBJ1-3, is DTGVSQNPRHKITKRGQNVTFRCDPISEHNRLYWYRQTLGQGPEFLTYFQNEAQLEKSRLLSDRFSAERPKGSFSTLEIQRTEQGDSAMYLCASSKQGAIPGNTIYFGEGSWLTVV.

The chain links TRBV9 to TRBJ1-1, with D unclear. The germline gives CDR1 SGDLS, CDR2 YYNGEE. V lost 3 bases and J lost 3, with 9 bases in between. The CDR3 is made up of 13 amino acids. Here the CDR3 reads CASSASPHTEAFF. In nucleotides, the CDR3 is TGTGCCAGCAGCGCCTCACCTCACACTGAAGCTTTCTTT.

This clone was counted between two and nine times. CDR3 DNA sequence: TGTGCCAGTAGTATGCGTCCGGGATCTCAGTTCTTC. Translation gives CASSMRPGSQFF. V gene TRBV19 combines with J gene TRBJ2-1; possible D gene TRBD2, 5 bases. Trimming shortened V by 3 bases and J by 13 bases, and 13 bases separated the two germline ends. This CDR3 contains 12 residues. Germline values: CDR1 LNHDA, CDR2 SQIVND (reference sequence).

In its sample, this clone was seen a few times. The rearrangement joins TRBV7-2 to TRBJ2-3; D may correspond to TRBD1 or TRBD2 (6 bases each). CDR3 length: 17 residues. V was shortened by 5 bases and J by 2 bases, with 20 bases between the two germline ends. CDR1 SGHTA and CDR2 FQGNSA come from the germline V gene. CDR3 in amino acids: CASSKRRGQIATDTQYF. In nucleotides, the CDR3 is TGTGCCAGCAGCAAACGGCGGGGACAAATAGCCACAGATACGCAGTATTTT.

The chain couples TRBV19 to TRBJ1-5; D gene ambiguous. CDR1 LNHDA and CDR2 SQIVND come from the germline V gene (reference sequence). The CDR3 has 14 amino acids. Trimming pared 7 bases from V and 4 bases from J, leaving 14 bases between. DNA for the CDR3: TGTGCCAGTAATTTAAAGGCACAGAATCAGCCCCAGCATTTT. It encodes CASNLKAQNQPQHF.

The chain uses TRBV2 and TRBJ1-2, with TRBD1 matching over 7 bases. Germline lookup yields CDR1 SNHLY and CDR2 FYNNEI. The CDR3 has 14 amino acids. J gave up 3 bases and V 6 bases, and 7 bases lay outside the gene matches. The CDR3 DNA reads TGTGCCAGCAGCGTACATCAGGGGGACTATGGCTACACCTTC. It is translated as CASSVHQGDYGYTF.

The chain has TRBV10-3 and TRBJ2-2, with TRBD2 matching 9 bases. The CDR3 runs to 15 residues. V shed 8 bases and J 1 base; nucleotides not matched to a gene: 5. From germline, CDR1 is ENHRY and CDR2 SYGVKD. The CDR3 DNA reads TGTGCCATCGCTTCGACTAGCGGGAACACCGGGGAGCTGTTTTTT. It yields the protein CAIASTSGNTGELFF.

Worth noting for this clone: The sample carries other DNA sequences with the same CDR3. The chain combines TRBV28 with TRBJ1-2; D gene unclear. V was pared by 4 bases and J by 2 bases, with 2 bases between. The CDR3 is made up of 11 amino acids. Germline lookup yields CDR1 MDHEN and CDR2 SYDVKM. CDR3 region: CASSSNYGYTF. CDR3 bases: TGTGCCAGCAGTTCAAACTATGGCTACACCTTC.

The sample holds a few counts of this clone. V gene TRBV9 combines with J gene TRBJ1-3; no definite D call. V was cut by 0 bases and J by 0 bases, with 7 bases left in between. The CDR3 runs to 15 residues. Germline V gives CDR1 SGDLS, CDR2 YYNGEE. CDR3 DNA: TGTGCCAGCAGCGTAGACGGACGCTCTGGAAACACCATATATTTT. Translation gives CASSVDGRSGNTIYF.

This clone has just a few counts. CDR3 in DNA: TGTGCCACCAGCACGCCGGGGGATTACAAACAGCCCCAGCATTTT. As protein: CATSTPGDYKQPQHF. This sequence joins TRBV15 and TRBJ1-5; possibly TRBD1 for D (5 bases). This CDR3 has 15 residues. Trimming left V 4 bases short and J 7 bases short, with 17 bases between. Germline-derived CDR1 and CDR2 are LNHNV and YYDKDF (reference sequence).

The V call is TRBV5-1, the J call TRBJ2-5; 8 nucleotides agree with TRBD1. Per the germline V gene, CDR1 is SGHRS and CDR2 is YFSETQ. V trimming: 0 bases; J trimming: 5 bases; junction bases outside the gene matches: 6. The CDR3 sequence is 15 residues long. CDR3 in DNA: TGCGCCAGCAGCTTGGGACAGGGGTCCGGCGAGACCCAGTACTTC. Translation: CASSLGQGSGETQYF.